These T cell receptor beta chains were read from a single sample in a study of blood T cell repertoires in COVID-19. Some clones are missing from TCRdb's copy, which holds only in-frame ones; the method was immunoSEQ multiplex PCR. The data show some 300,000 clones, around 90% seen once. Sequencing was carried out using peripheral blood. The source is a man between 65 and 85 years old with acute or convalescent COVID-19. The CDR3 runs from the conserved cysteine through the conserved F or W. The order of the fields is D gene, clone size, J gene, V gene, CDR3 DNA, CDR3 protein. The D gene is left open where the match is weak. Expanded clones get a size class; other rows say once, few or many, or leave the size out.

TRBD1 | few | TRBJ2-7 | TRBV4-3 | TGCGCCAGCAGCCAGCAGGGGGCCGACGGGTATGAGCAGTACTTC | CASSQQGADGYEQYF
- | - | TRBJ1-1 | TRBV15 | TGTGCCACCAGCAGGGGCAACAGCAGATCTGAAGCTTTCTTT | CATSRGNSRSEAFF
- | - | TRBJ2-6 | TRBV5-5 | TGTGCCAGCAGCTTGTTAGACTCTGGGGCCAACGTCCTGACTTTC | CASSLLDSGANVLTF
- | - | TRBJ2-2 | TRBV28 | TGTGCCAGCAGTTCAACCGGGGAGCTGTTTTTT | CASSSTGELFF
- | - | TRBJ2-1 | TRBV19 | TGTGCCGCGGGCCGGGATCTTGGGGCCTACAATGAGCAGTTCTTC | CAAGRDLGAYNEQFF
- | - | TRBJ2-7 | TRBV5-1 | TGCGCCAGCAGCTTAAGCCCTGAGGACGAGCAGTACTTC | CASSLSPEDEQYF
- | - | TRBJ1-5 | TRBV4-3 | TGCGCCAGCAGCCAAGATCCCCTAGGGGGTAGCAATCAGCCCCAGCATTTT | CASSQDPLGGSNQPQHF
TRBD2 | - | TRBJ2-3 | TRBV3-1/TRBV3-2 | TGTGCCAGCAGCTCCCGGACTAGCGGGAGCACAGATACGCAGTATTTT | CASSSRTSGSTDTQYF
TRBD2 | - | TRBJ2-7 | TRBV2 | TGTGCCAGCAGGGGGACTAGCGGGAGCTCCTACGAGCAGTACTTC | CASRGTSGSSYEQYF
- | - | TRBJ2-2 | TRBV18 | TGTGCCAGCTCACGACCGACAGGAGGAGGCACCGGGGAGCTGTTTTTT | CASSRPTGGGTGELFF